This TCR beta chain was found in a study of T cell responses to AZD1222 COVID-19 vaccine. General study results and limits: Donors were mostly white British, more females; clonal diversity possibly underestimated. At baseline, seropositivity was found in only six or seven AZD1222 recipients. Along spike, vaccine-associated CD4 TCRs were found throughout, with dominance at 160-218 and 743-854.

The germline V gene encodes CDR1 LGHNA and CDR2 YNFKEQ. There are 17 residues in the CDR3. The V end lost 4 bases, the J end lost 0 bases, and 19 bases lay between the germline ends. Concerning this clone: Its antigen is currently unknown.

Profiling relied on immunoSEQ multiplex PCR, and the TCRdb table lists in-frame clones only, not all of them. The sample lists approximately 160,000 clones, about 91% seen once, with 4% to 5.5% in the top ten. The material was peripheral blood, obtained on day 0 of AZD1222 vaccination. The receptor was isolated from an adult in good health. The rearrangement joins TRBV4-2 to TRBJ2-7; D gene unclear. CDR3 sequence: CASSPPMETVNSYEQYF. In DNA, the CDR3 is TGTGCCAGCAGCCCTCCTATGGAAACTGTAAACTCCTACGAGCAGTACTTC.